Ten or more counts support the clone carrying this T cell receptor (beta chain). This entry is derived from a study of regulatory T cells in long-lasting Graves disease. As for time point: newly diagnosed GD, antithyroid drugs for less than 3 months. PBMC RNA served as the TCR library source. Guidelines of the American Thyroid Association were used to diagnose Graves' disease. Relying on iRepertoire HTBI primers and Arm-PCR of CDR3 regions, the team built TCR beta libraries. TCRdb re-derived calls from the multiplex PCR reads in MiXCR, one entry per CDR3 protein. The data hold about 450,000 distinct CDR3 sequences, with around 15% observed a single time. V was shortened by 1 base and J by 0 bases, with 10 bases between the two germline ends. Germline CDR1 SEHNR, CDR2 FQNEAQ (reference sequence). The CDR3 has 16 residues. These data are also associated with another study on T cells in Graves' hyperthyroidism and ophthalmopathy.

This chain uses TRBV7-9 with TRBJ2-1; D is ambiguous. Sequencing was performed on peripheral blood mononuclear cells (PBMCs), taken at new diagnosis, from a patient treated with antithyroid drugs. The receptor was isolated from a woman in her fifties or sixties with Graves disease. The chain's CDR3 is CASSLGFRLSYNEQFF. The CDR3 DNA is TGTGCCAGCAGCTTAGGTTTTAGGCTCTCCTACAATGAGCAGTTCTTC.